A single sample gave rise to the 27 T cell receptor beta chains below, sequenced in a study of vaccination effects on CD4 cells after COVID-19. Before any sequencing was done, the ViraFEST assay used viral peptide pools to expand antigen-specific CD4+ T cells. Following an approximately ten-day culture, CD4+ T cells were purified. Negative nucleocapsid antibody tests before and after vaccination confirmed no previous SARS-CoV-2 infection. TCRdb keeps only in-frame clones here, not all; method: immunoSEQ multiplex PCR. The sample shows approximately 22,000 clones, around 79% of them seen only once. No antigen has been assigned to these receptors. The source was CD4+ T cells from PBMCs cultured with HCoV-NL63 spike peptides, collected before COVID-19 vaccination. These TCRs come from a human donor who received a COVID-19 vaccine.

The chain combines TRBV7-9 with TRBJ1-1, with D possibly TRBD1 on 6 matching bases. V was pared by 2 bases and J by 3 bases, with 16 bases between. CDR3 length: 16 residues. Germline V CDR1 and CDR2: SEHNR, FQNEAQ (reference sequence). CDR3 sequence: CASSLLRGARDTEAFF. The CDR3 nucleotides are TGTGCCAGCAGCTTACTACGGGGGGCGCGGGACACTGAAGCTTTCTTT.

This sequence joins TRBV11-2 and TRBJ2-4; maybe TRBD2 (5 bases). Germline V gene data show CDR1 as SGHAT and CDR2 as FQNNGV. There are 16 residues in the CDR3. The V and J ends lost 1 base and 12 bases respectively, with 22 bases between them. CDR3 coding DNA: TGTGCCAGCAGCTTAGTAATGGCTAGCCCAGTTTCCACTCAGTACTTC. Its translation is CASSLVMASPVSTQYF.

CDR3 in amino acids: CASSGRHNEQFF. The CDR3 region has the DNA TGTGCCAGCAGCGGAAGACACAATGAGCAGTTCTTC. The chain recombines TRBV7-3 with TRBJ2-1, with D hard to call. Deletions cut 5 bases from V and 5 bases from J, with 7 bases between. This CDR3 is 12 amino acids long. The germline V gene encodes CDR1 SGHTA and CDR2 FQGTGA.

This clone was recorded a few times. The chain couples TRBV27 to TRBJ2-7; 13 bases fit TRBD2. V trimming: 6 bases; J trimming: 3 bases; junction bases outside the gene matches: 5. This CDR3 contains 15 residues. The germline gives CDR1 MNHEY, CDR2 SMNVEV (reference sequence). The CDR3: CASSRGTSGNYEQYF. The CDR3 nucleotides are TGTGCCAGCAGCCGAGGGACTAGCGGGAACTACGAGCAGTACTTC.

On this clone itself: Other nucleotide sequences in the sample specify the same CDR3. The chain links TRBV9 to TRBJ2-1; D unclear. Trimming shortened V by 0 bases and J by 4 bases, and 5 bases separated the two germline ends. CDR3 length: 13 amino acids. Per germline, CDR1 SGDLS and CDR2 YYNGEE. CDR3 nucleotide sequence: TGTGCCAGCAGCGTAGCACCGTACAATGAGCAGTTCTTC. This codes for CASSVAPYNEQFF.

V and J are TRBV10-3 and TRBJ1-5; D may be TRBD1 (5 bases). CDR3 length: 14 amino acids. The germline CDR1 and CDR2 sequences are ENHRY and SYGVKD. The ends were cut back, 0 bases at V and 4 bases at J, with 7 bases in the middle. CDR3 nucleotides: TGTGCCATCAGTGAGTCCTGGGGGAATCAGCCCCAGCATTTT. Its translation: CAISESWGNQPQHF.

V is TRBV5-1 and J is TRBJ2-5; 9 bases are a match to TRBD1. In germline, CDR1 is SGHRS, CDR2 YFSETQ. V shed 0 bases and J 2 bases; nucleotides not matched to a gene: 2. This CDR3 contains 15 residues. In DNA, the CDR3 is TGCGCCAGCAGCTTGGGGGGGACAGGGCAAGAGACCCAGTACTTC. As protein: CASSLGGTGQETQYF.

The V call is TRBV6-6, the J call TRBJ1-1, with D possibly TRBD1 on 5 matching bases. Trimming pared 0 bases from V and 8 bases from J, leaving 7 bases between. The CDR3 length is 12 residues. Germline V gene sequence: CDR1 MNHNY, CDR2 SVGAGI (reference sequence). The CDR3 DNA sequence: TGTGCCAGCAGTTACTCTGGGGGGGAAGCTTTCTTT. Translated, it gives CASSYSGGEAFF.

The chain links TRBV9 to TRBJ2-1; either TRBD1 or TRBD2 may fit D (5 bases each). The CDR3 is 15 residues long. V was trimmed by 0 bases and J by 7 bases, leaving 14 bases between them. From germline, CDR1 is SGDLS and CDR2 YYNGEE. The CDR3 DNA follows: TGTGCCAGCAGCGTAGTTGGGGGTCGCAGGAATGAGCAGTTCTTC. It encodes CASSVVGGRRNEQFF.

The chain couples TRBV5-1 to TRBJ1-1, with TRBD1 matching 12 bases. The CDR3 has 14 amino acids. The V and J ends lost 3 bases and 6 bases, in that order; junction bases with no gene match: 3. In germline, CDR1 is SGHRS, CDR2 YFSETQ. The DNA for the CDR3 is TGCGCCAGCAGCTGGGGACAGGGGGCCGCTGAAGCTTTCTTT. Translated: CASSWGQGAAEAFF.

The V call is TRBV30, the J call TRBJ1-4; D gene unclear. This CDR3 is built from 18 residues. V lost 4 bases, J lost 4 bases, and 25 bases lay in between. CDR1 is GTSNPN, CDR2 SVGIG, per germline (reference sequence). The CDR3 region has the DNA TGTGCCTGGATGACACGGGCTCTTCGGTGGCCCTTTAATGAAAAACTGTTTTTT. This translates into CAWMTRALRWPFNEKLFF. The full variable domain, in which reference TRBV30 and TRBJ1-4 provide the parts outside the CDR3, is SQTIHQWPATLVQPVGSPLSLECTVEGTSNPNLYWYRQAAGRGLQLLFYSVGIGQISSEVPQNLSASRPQDRQFILSSKKLLLSDSGFYLCAWMTRALRWPFNEKLFFGSGTQLSVL.

This clone was seen a single time. The CDR3 DNA is TGTGCCAGCAGAGGACGGACAGGGGCCGCCGCTGAGCAGTTCTTC. It codes for CASRGRTGAAAEQFF. The rearrangement joins TRBV28 to TRBJ2-1; 9 bases map to TRBD1. Unmatched junction bases numbered 12, after V lost 6 bases and J lost 9 bases. Germline values: CDR1 MDHEN, CDR2 SYDVKM. The CDR3 is 15 amino acids.

This clone has more than one count but fewer than ten. This chain links TRBV12-3 or TRBV12-4 with TRBJ1-1, with D possibly being TRBD1 (6 bases). The CDR3 consists of 13 residues. Trimming shortened V by 7 bases and J by 3 bases, and 12 bases separated the two germline ends. The CDR3: CASTSTGHTEAFF. The CDR3, as DNA: TGTGCCAGCACCTCAACAGGGCACACTGAAGCTTTCTTT.

In nucleotides, the CDR3 is TGTGCCACCAGCAGAGAACAGGGGAATCAGCCCCAGCATTTT. Translated, it gives CATSREQGNQPQHF. V is TRBV15 and J is TRBJ1-5; 7 nucleotides align to TRBD1. J was trimmed by 4 bases and V by 0 bases; bases with no gene match: 0. From germline, CDR1 is LNHNV and CDR2 YYDKDF (reference sequence). This CDR3 has 14 residues.

This clone was seen just once. The CDR3 DNA sequence: TGTGCCAGCAGCCCGTCGACAGGGACTAACTATGGCTACACCTTC. Amino acid sequence: CASSPSTGTNYGYTF. This chain uses TRBV3-1 (or the pseudogene TRBV3-2) with TRBJ1-2; the match to TRBD1 covers 7 bases. V dropped 4 bases and J dropped 0; count of bases not matched to a gene: 5. The CDR3 is made up of 15 amino acids. Looked up from germline, CDR1 is LGHDT and CDR2 is YNNKEL (reference sequence).

The chain has TRBV19 and TRBJ1-1, with 7 bases matching TRBD1. This CDR3 is 14 amino acids long. J lost 3 bases, V lost 3 bases, and 4 bases had no gene match. Germline assignment: CDR1 LNHDA and CDR2 SQIVND (reference sequence). The CDR3 loop is CASSIPGQYTEAFF. Here the CDR3 DNA reads TGTGCCAGTAGTATTCCGGGACAGTACACTGAAGCTTTCTTT.

This sequence joins TRBV7-2 and TRBJ1-1, with D unresolved. From germline, CDR1 is SGHTA and CDR2 FQGNSA. V was clipped by 3 bases and J by 2 bases, with 16 bases between them. The CDR3 spans 16 residues. The CDR3 is CASSFGRYSRNTEAFF. CDR3 in DNA: TGTGCCAGCAGCTTTGGTCGCTACAGCCGTAACACTGAAGCTTTCTTT.

This chain connects TRBV4-1 to TRBJ2-6; no firm D call. The germline V and J ends were trimmed by 2 bases and 0 bases, with 11 bases remaining between them. The V gene's germline CDR1 is MGHRA and CDR2 YSYEKL. The CDR3 covers 17 residues. The CDR3 DNA reads as TGCGCCAGCAGCCAACTCCTGAGCCCCTCTGGGGCCAACGTCCTGACTTTC. It specifies CASSQLLSPSGANVLTF.

The chain has TRBV6-1 and TRBJ1-2; D is unclear. Trimming removed 1 base at V and 4 bases at J, with 16 bases between. The CDR3 consists of 16 residues. Germline assignment: CDR1 MNHNS and CDR2 SASEGT. The CDR3 bases are TGTGCCAGCAGTGAAGAAAGGGCAGCTACTATCTATGGCTACACCTTC. It yields the protein CASSEERAATIYGYTF.

The rearrangement uses TRBV7-9 and TRBJ2-3, with D unresolved. This CDR3 is 11 amino acids long. CDR1 and CDR2 from the germline V gene are SEHNR and FQNEAQ (reference sequence). V shed 4 bases and J shed 9 bases, with 8 bases lying between them. CDR3 DNA sequence: TGTGCCAGCAGCTCACCTGGCACGCAGTATTTT. Protein sequence: CASSSPGTQYF.

This clone was counted ten times or more. This chain links TRBV3-1 (or the pseudogene TRBV3-2) with TRBJ2-7, with D unresolved. Per germline, CDR1 LGHDT and CDR2 YNNKEL (reference sequence). This CDR3 comprises 12 residues. V was cut by 1 base and J by 3 bases, with 4 bases left in between. The CDR3: CASSQADYEQYF. CDR3 bases: TGTGCCAGCAGCCAAGCGGACTACGAGCAGTACTTC.

The rearrangement uses TRBV6-2 or TRBV6-3 and TRBJ2-7; D might be TRBD1 (6 bases). Germline assignment: CDR1 MNHEY and CDR2 SVGEGT. The CDR3 runs 19 residues. V lost 2 bases, J lost 2 bases, and 25 bases lay in between. The CDR3 reads CASSYVGFPGTTRTYEQYF. The DNA for the CDR3 is TGTGCCAGCAGTTACGTTGGCTTCCCCGGGACAACGCGGACCTACGAGCAGTACTTC.

This chain uses TRBV5-1 with TRBJ2-3; D is uncertain. Trimming shortened V by 4 bases and J by 0 bases, and 9 bases separated the two germline ends. Germline V gene data show CDR1 as SGHRS and CDR2 as YFSETQ. This CDR3 has 14 residues. The CDR3 bases are TGCGCCAGCAGCCCCACTCTCAGCACAGATACGCAGTATTTT. Translation gives CASSPTLSTDTQYF.

J is TRBJ1-5 and V is TRBV10-3, with TRBD1 matching over 8 bases. Germline CDR1 and CDR2: ENHRY and SYGVKD. The CDR3 totals 13 residues. V was clipped by 7 bases and J by 7 bases; unmatched bases: 6. This CDR3 reads CAITQGAAQPQHF. The CDR3 DNA follows: TGTGCCATCACGCAGGGGGCGGCCCAGCCCCAGCATTTT.

The chain couples TRBV27 to TRBJ1-1, with 9 bases aligning to TRBD1. Germline V lookup: CDR1 MNHEY, CDR2 SMNVEV (reference sequence). With V trimmed by 8 bases and J by 1 base, 2 bases remained unmatched. The CDR3 contains 13 residues. The CDR3 reads CASRGQGNTEAFF. CDR3 nucleotides: TGTGCCAGCCGGGGACAGGGGAACACTGAAGCTTTCTTT.

The chain is built from TRBV5-1 and TRBJ1-6, with 9 bases lining up with TRBD1. Germline-derived CDR1 and CDR2 are SGHRS and YFSETQ. CDR3 length equals 16 residues. Trimming took 4 bases from V and 10 from J; bases not matched to a gene: 12. The CDR3 sequence is CASSQESGTGTSPLHF. The CDR3 nucleotides read TGCGCCAGCAGCCAGGAATCCGGGACAGGGACATCACCCCTCCACTTT.

The V gene is TRBV19, the J gene TRBJ2-2; no definite D call. The germline V and J ends were trimmed by 3 bases and 7 bases, with 6 bases remaining between them. The CDR3 spans 12 residues. The germline V gene encodes CDR1 LNHDA and CDR2 SQIVND (reference sequence). The CDR3 protein is CASSILVGELFF. In DNA, the CDR3 is TGTGCCAGTAGTATTTTGGTCGGGGAGCTGTTTTTT.